A selection of T cell receptor beta chains follows, all from one sample in a study of OX40 agonist ivuxolimab in advanced cancers. The method was immunoSEQ multiplex PCR; TCRdb's version includes in-frame clones alone and lacks a portion of them. The sample yields over 150,000 clones, approximately 94% seen once. The material was CD4+ or CD8+ T cells sorted from blood, obtained in a trial of the OX40 agonist ivuxolimab. These receptors came from an adult with an advanced solid tumor such as melanoma, head and neck, liver or kidney cancer. The CDR3 runs from the conserved cysteine through the conserved F or W. D genes are given only for firm matches. Clone size is shown for a subset of rows, as once, few, many or a class of expanded clone.

V gene	clone size	D gene	CDR3 length	J gene	CDR3 protein	CDR3 DNA
TRBV9	.	.	14	TRBJ2-7	CASSVVPETYEQYF	TGTGCCAGCAGCGTAGTTCCGGAAACCTACGAGCAGTACTTC
TRBV18	.	TRBD1	17	TRBJ2-1	CASSPPSLDRGHGEQFF	TGTGCCAGCTCACCACCGTCCTTGGACAGGGGGCATGGTGAGCAGTTCTTC
TRBV5-4	.	.	13	TRBJ2-5	CASNHRDEETQYF	TGTGCCAGCAACCACAGGGACGAAGAGACCCAGTACTTC
TRBV9	.	.	8	TRBJ1-2	CASSPRAF	TGTGCCAGCAGCCCTCGGGCCTTC
TRBV18	.	TRBD2	18	TRBJ2-4	CASSPAGLAGGIGNIQYF	TGTGCCAGCTCACCTGCTGGACTAGCGGGAGGGATAGGAAACATTCAGTACTTC
TRBV9	.	TRBD1	16	TRBJ1-6	CASSAGQGGSSSPLHF	TGTGCCAGCAGCGCGGGACAGGGGGGTTCAAGCTCACCCCTCCACTTT
TRBV7-2	.	.	14	TRBJ1-1	CASSFYVLEAEAFF	TGTGCCAGCAGCTTTTACGTGCTCGAGGCTGAAGCTTTCTTT
TRBV18	.	TRBD1	17	TRBJ1-6	CASSAGTGIGSNSPLHF	TGTGCCAGCTCGGCCGGGACAGGGATTGGTTCCAATTCACCCCTCCACTTT
TRBV7-2	.	.	16	TRBJ1-1	CASSARAGQMNTEAFF	TGTGCCAGCAGCGCCCGGGCAGGGCAGATGAACACTGAAGCTTTCTTT
TRBV7-2	.	.	13	TRBJ1-2	CASSPDRNYGYTF	TGTGCCAGCAGCCCGGACAGAAACTATGGCTACACCTTC
TRBV10-3	.	TRBD1	16	TRBJ1-3	CAAGDRPFSSGNTIYF	TGTGCCGCCGGGGACAGACCCTTCTCCTCTGGAAACACCATATATTTT
TRBV7-3	.	TRBD2	15	TRBJ2-3	CASSSGLAGPDTQYF	TGTGCCAGCAGCTCGGGACTAGCGGGCCCAGATACGCAGTATTTT
TRBV6-5	.	.	15	TRBJ2-7	CASSPLAGRSYEQYF	TGTGCCAGCAGTCCACTGGCGGGGCGCTCCTACGAGCAGTACTTC
TRBV7-9	.	.	15	TRBJ1-2	CASSFPEGRGYGYTF	TGTGCCAGCAGCTTTCCCGAGGGCAGGGGCTATGGCTACACCTTC
TRBV28	.	.	11	TRBJ1-2	CASRGGYGYTF	TGTGCCAGCAGAGGGGGTTATGGCTACACCTTC
TRBV4-3	.	.	19	TRBJ1-5	CASSQFHSRQAYSNQPQHF	TGCGCCAGCAGCCAATTCCATTCGCGTCAAGCGTATAGCAATCAGCCCCAGCATTTT
TRBV19	once	TRBD1	14	TRBJ1-2	CASSRGTANYGYTF	TGTGCCAGTAGTAGGGGGACAGCTAACTATGGCTACACCTTC
TRBV28	.	.	13	TRBJ2-7	CASSLAGPYEQYF	TGTGCCAGCAGTTTAGCGGGCCCCTACGAGCAGTACTTC
TRBV18	.	.	16	TRBJ2-3	CASSPPGLPRADTQYF	TGTGCCAGCTCACCCCCGGGTCTCCCGAGGGCAGATACGCAGTATTTT
TRBV29-1	.	TRBD1	12	TRBJ2-5	CSVEPGQGPQYF	TGCAGCGTTGAACCCGGACAGGGTCCCCAGTACTTC
TRBV6-5	.	.	15	TRBJ2-7	CASSYSSGQGYEQYF	TGTGCCAGCAGTTACTCGTCGGGACAAGGCTACGAGCAGTACTTC
TRBV7-8	.	.	14	TRBJ2-7	CASSSFDRPYEQYF	TGTGCCAGCAGCTCCTTTGACAGACCTTACGAGCAGTACTTC